This T cell receptor (beta chain) was identified in a study of blood T cell repertoires in COVID-19. Repertoires were generated with immunoSEQ multiplex PCR, while TCRdb's copy carries only in-frame clones and drops some. The data contain about 75,000 clones, 85% to 90% of them singletons. There are 15 residues in the CDR3. V was pared by 5 bases and J by 2 bases, with 14 bases between. CDR1 and CDR2 (germline): SGHTA, FQGTGA. The V gene is TRBV7-3, the J gene TRBJ2-3, with D perhaps matching TRBD2 (5 bases). This clonotype was obtained from a human donor in a cohort sampled during active COVID-19. What was sequenced was peripheral blood. The DNA for the CDR3 is TGTGCCAGCAGCCCTCGCCGGGGAACCACAGATACGCAGTATTTT. Translation gives CASSPRRGTTDTQYF.